The sequence of this T cell receptor beta chain was determined in a study of blood T cell repertoires in COVID-19. Measured with immunoSEQ multiplex PCR; TCRdb has only the in-frame clones, and not every one. The table shows about 150,000 clones, with approximately 80% occurring only once. Per the germline V gene, CDR1 is GTSNPN and CDR2 is SVGIG (reference sequence). The germline V and J ends were trimmed by 3 bases and 4 bases, with 12 bases remaining between them. The CDR3 contains 13 residues. This receptor was obtained from a man aged 65 to 85 who had been exposed to COVID-19. The sample consisted of PBMCs or T cells enriched from blood (not recorded which). V and J are TRBV30 and TRBJ1-2; the D gene is possibly TRBD1 (5 bases). CDR3 sequence: CAWSPGQLYGYTF. CDR3 sequence (DNA): TGTGCCTGGAGCCCCGGACAACTCTATGGCTACACCTTC. Combining the CDR3 with reference TRBV30 and TRBJ1-2 gives the whole variable domain SQTIHQWPATLVQPVGSPLSLECTVEGTSNPNLYWYRQAAGRGLQLLFYSVGIGQISSEVPQNLSASRPQDRQFILSSKKLLLSDSGFYLCAWSPGQLYGYTFGSGTRLTVV.